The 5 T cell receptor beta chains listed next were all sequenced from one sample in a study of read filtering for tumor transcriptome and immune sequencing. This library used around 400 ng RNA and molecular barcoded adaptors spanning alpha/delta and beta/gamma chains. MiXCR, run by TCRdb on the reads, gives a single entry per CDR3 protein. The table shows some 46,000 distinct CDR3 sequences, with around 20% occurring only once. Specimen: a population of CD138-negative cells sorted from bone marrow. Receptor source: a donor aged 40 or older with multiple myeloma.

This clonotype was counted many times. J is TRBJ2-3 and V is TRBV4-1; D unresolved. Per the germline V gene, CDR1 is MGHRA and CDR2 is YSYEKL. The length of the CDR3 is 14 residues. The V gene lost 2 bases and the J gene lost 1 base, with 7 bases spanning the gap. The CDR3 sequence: CASSQILGTDTQYF. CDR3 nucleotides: TGCGCCAGCAGCCAAATCCTGGGCACAGATACGCAGTATTTT.

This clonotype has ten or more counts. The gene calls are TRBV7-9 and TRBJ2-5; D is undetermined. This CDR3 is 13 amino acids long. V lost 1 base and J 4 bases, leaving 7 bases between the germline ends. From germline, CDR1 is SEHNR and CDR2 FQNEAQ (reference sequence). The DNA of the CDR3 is TGTGCCAGCAGCTTAGTCCAGGCAGAGACCCAGTACTTC. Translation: CASSLVQAETQYF.

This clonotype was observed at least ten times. Here the CDR3 reads CASSPTTSTDTQYF. In nucleotides, the CDR3 is TGTGCCAGCAGCCCCACCACTAGCACAGATACGCAGTATTTT. V usage is TRBV7-2 and J usage is TRBJ2-3; D is uncertain. The V gene's germline CDR1 is SGHTA and CDR2 FQGNSA. The CDR3 loop spans 14 amino acids. The V end was cut by 5 bases, the J end by 0 bases, with 9 bases between.

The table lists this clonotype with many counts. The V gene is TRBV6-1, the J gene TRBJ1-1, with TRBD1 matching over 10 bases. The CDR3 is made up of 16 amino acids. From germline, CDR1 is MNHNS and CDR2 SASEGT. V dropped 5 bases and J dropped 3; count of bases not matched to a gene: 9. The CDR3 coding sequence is TGTGCCAGCAGTAACCGGGACAGGGGTGGGGACACTGAAGCTTTCTTT. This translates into CASSNRDRGGDTEAFF.

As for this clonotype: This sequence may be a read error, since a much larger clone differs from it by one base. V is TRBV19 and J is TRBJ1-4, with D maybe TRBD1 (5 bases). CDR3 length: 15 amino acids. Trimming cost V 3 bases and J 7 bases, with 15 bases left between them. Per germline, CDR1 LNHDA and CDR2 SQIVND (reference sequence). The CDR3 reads CASSIQGGIREKLFF. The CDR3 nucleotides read TGTGCCAGTAGTATCCAGGGCGGGATACGTGAAAAACTGTTTTTT.